This passage covers 21 T cell receptor beta chains from one sample sequenced in a study of cytotoxic CD8 clonotypes in ibrutinib-treated CLL (dated by TCRdb to the early 2020s). To prepare the library, the immunoSEQ multiplex PCR assay was applied. TCRdb limited this immuneACCESS table to in-frame rearrangements with V and J called. A share of clones is missing; checked studies link under half to unresolved V genes, and the rest is unexplained. Within this sample are just over 200,000 clones, with roughly 65% of them counted one time only. The leading ten clones occupy about 6.4% of the sample. The meaning of the sample's time point label: about a year on ibrutinib. The sample here was PBMCs, taken after 12 months of ibrutinib treatment. The source is a human donor with chronic lymphocytic leukemia.

CDR3 in DNA: TGTGCCAGCAGTGCCGACAGGATAGGTCGTCCCTACGAGCAGTACTTC. This gives the protein CASSADRIGRPYEQYF. This chain connects TRBV6-1 to TRBJ2-7, with D maybe TRBD1 (6 bases). Per the germline V gene, CDR1 is MNHNS and CDR2 is SASEGT. V lost 4 bases to trimming and J lost 2 bases, with 18 bases between them. The CDR3 is 16 residues long.

This clone was found many times. The V gene is TRBV7-9, the J gene TRBJ1-3; TRBD1 agrees at 10 bases. The CDR3 spans 14 residues. Germline V lookup: CDR1 SEHNR, CDR2 FQNEAQ (reference sequence). Trimming at V came to 3 bases and at J to 6 bases, leaving 2 bases not matched to a gene. The CDR3 sequence is CASSLGQGQNTIYF. DNA for the CDR3: TGTGCCAGCAGCTTGGGACAGGGGCAAAACACCATATATTTT.

This chain joins TRBV28 and TRBJ1-1; 9 positions agree with TRBD1. V was clipped by 6 bases and J by 8 bases; unmatched bases: 7. In germline, CDR1 is MDHEN, CDR2 SYDVKM. The CDR3 runs 13 residues. The CDR3 here is CASRATGTGEAFF. In DNA, the CDR3 is TGTGCCAGCAGAGCCACCGGGACAGGGGAAGCTTTCTTT.

The CDR3 region is CACPRGLAGDRAKQFF. The CDR3 bases are TGTGCCTGCCCCAGGGGACTAGCGGGGGACCGGGCGAAGCAGTTCTTC. The V call is TRBV30, the J call TRBJ2-1; 14 bases match TRBD2. Germline CDR1 is GTSNPN and CDR2 is SVGIG (reference sequence). CDR3 length: 16 residues. J lost 11 bases, V lost 6 bases, and 15 bases had no gene match.

This chain joins TRBV5-1 and TRBJ2-1; 11 positions match TRBD1. CDR1 SGHRS and CDR2 YFSETQ come from the germline V gene. This CDR3 spans 19 amino acids. Germline trimming cut 3 bases from V and 4 bases from J; bases unmatched to any gene: 15. CDR3 loop: CASSWREGTGGLLYNEQFF. CDR3 DNA: TGCGCCAGCAGCTGGCGGGAGGGGACAGGGGGACTCCTTTACAATGAGCAGTTCTTC.

The J gene is TRBJ2-7, the V gene TRBV11-2; D perhaps matches TRBD2 (6 bases). The length of the CDR3 is 15 residues. CDR1 is SGHAT and CDR2 is FQNNGV in the germline V gene. Trimming left V 4 bases short and J 2 bases short, with 15 bases between. The CDR3: CASSSTRGTAYEQYF. For the CDR3, the DNA is TGTGCCAGCAGCTCCACCCGCGGGACCGCCTACGAGCAGTACTTC.

This clone was detected only a few times. V is TRBV7-2 and J is TRBJ1-5; 8 nucleotides align to TRBD1. The CDR3 extends over 15 amino acids. Trimming removed 4 bases from V and 1 base from J; junction bases left unmatched: 3. Germline V gene data show CDR1 as SGHTA and CDR2 as FQGNSA. DNA of the CDR3: TGTGCCAGCAGCTCCTACAGGGGGAGCAATCAGCCCCAGCATTTT. Translation gives CASSSYRGSNQPQHF.

The chain couples TRBV5-6 to TRBJ1-1, with 7 bases fitting TRBD1. CDR1 is SGHDT, CDR2 YYEEEE, per germline. The CDR3 totals 13 residues. Germline trimming cut 2 bases from V and 7 bases from J; bases unmatched to any gene: 5. The CDR3: CASSFGTDYEAFF. In DNA form, the CDR3 reads TGTGCCAGCAGCTTCGGGACAGATTATGAAGCTTTCTTT.

The chain has TRBV28 and TRBJ1-2, with D perhaps TRBD1 (6 bases). Germline CDR1 and CDR2: MDHEN and SYDVKM. This CDR3 is built from 12 residues. Trimming removed 6 bases at V and 4 bases at J, with 9 bases between. The CDR3 sequence: CASSVDSYGYTF. Written as DNA, the CDR3 is TGTGCCAGCAGCGTGGACAGCTATGGCTACACCTTC.

This clone has at least ten counts. V and J are TRBV5-1 and TRBJ1-4; D is undetermined. The CDR3 spans 15 residues. The germline CDR1 and CDR2 sequences are SGHRS and YFSETQ. V was shortened by 4 bases and J by 0 bases, with 10 bases between the two germline ends. For the CDR3, the DNA is TGCGCCAGCAGCGCGGGATCCTCAACTAATGAAAAACTGTTTTTT. It translates to CASSAGSSTNEKLFF.

J is TRBJ2-5 and V is TRBV2; D might be TRBD1 or TRBD2, each matching 6 bases. V was pared by 4 bases and J by 1 base, with 13 bases between. In germline, CDR1 is SNHLY, CDR2 FYNNEI. The CDR3 length is 15 residues. The CDR3 DNA reads as TGTGCCAGCAGTGGGGGGGCGGTCCCCCAAGAGACCCAGTACTTC. Translation: CASSGGAVPQETQYF.

This chain uses TRBV19 with TRBJ1-2, with 7 bases identical to TRBD1. The CDR3 runs 17 residues. V shed 2 bases and J 7 bases; nucleotides not matched to a gene: 16. From germline, CDR1 is LNHDA and CDR2 SQIVND (reference sequence). The CDR3 spells CASSIYGTGGGGFGYTF. The CDR3 DNA reads as TGTGCCAGTAGTATATACGGCACCGGAGGAGGGGGCTTTGGCTACACCTTC.

J is TRBJ2-3 and V is TRBV27; 7 bases match TRBD2. Looked up from germline, CDR1 is MNHEY and CDR2 is SMNVEV (reference sequence). This CDR3 is 13 amino acids long. The V and J ends lost 6 bases and 1 base, in that order; junction bases with no gene match: 1. CDR3 nucleotides: TGTGCCAGCAGACGGGGGGGCACAGATACGCAGTATTTT. It encodes CASRRGGTDTQYF.

The chain employs TRBV5-1 and TRBJ2-2, with TRBD2 identical over 8 bases. With V trimmed by 0 bases and J by 3 bases, 4 bases remained unmatched. Germline V CDR1 and CDR2: SGHRS, YFSETQ. The CDR3 is made up of 16 amino acids. CDR3 protein: CASSLGLARDTGELFF. The CDR3, as DNA: TGCGCCAGCAGCTTGGGACTAGCGCGAGACACCGGGGAGCTGTTTTTT.

V is TRBV7-2 and J is TRBJ2-5; D remains unclear. Germline CDR1 is SGHTA and CDR2 is FQGNSA. This CDR3 is built from 14 residues. V gave up 6 bases and J gave up 2 bases, with 13 bases separating them. CDR3 loop: CASSYDWNQETQYF. The CDR3 DNA reads TGTGCCAGCAGTTATGACTGGAATCAAGAGACCCAGTACTTC.

The chain carries TRBV9 and TRBJ1-2; 7 bases match TRBD1. Germline V gene lookup returns CDR1 SGDLS and CDR2 YYNGEE. This CDR3 is 13 amino acids long. V gave up 0 bases and J gave up 7 bases; unmatched junction bases: 3. CDR3 region: CASSVEGAGGYTF. The DNA for the CDR3 is TGTGCCAGCAGCGTAGAGGGGGCAGGTGGCTACACCTTC.

V gene TRBV29-1 combines with J gene TRBJ1-1; possibly TRBD1 for D (5 bases). CDR1 is SQVTM and CDR2 is ANQGSEA in the germline V gene. Trimming stripped 7 bases from V and 7 bases from J, with 19 bases between. CDR3 length: 13 amino acids. The CDR3 DNA sequence: TGCAGCGCTCTCCTCGCGGGCCAGGGTGAAGCTTTCTTT. Amino acids: CSALLAGQGEAFF.

This clone was recorded at least ten times. This chain joins TRBV5-1 and TRBJ1-5, with D unclear. This CDR3 contains 14 residues. Germline loops: CDR1 SGHRS, CDR2 YFSETQ. V was pared by 4 bases and J by 7 bases, with 15 bases between. The CDR3 reads CASSLDHSGQPQHF. The CDR3 DNA follows: TGCGCCAGCAGCCTGGACCACTCCGGGCAGCCCCAGCATTTT. The full variable domain, in which reference TRBV5-1 and TRBJ1-5 provide the parts outside the CDR3, is KAGVTQTPRYLIKTRGQQVTLSCSPISGHRSVSWYQQTPGQGLQFLFEYFSETQRNKGNFPGRFSGRQFSNSRSEMNVSTLELGDSALYLCASSLDHSGQPQHFGDGTRLSIL.

In its sample, this clone was seen a few times. The chain combines TRBV27 with TRBJ2-5, with TRBD1 matching over 7 bases. This CDR3 region has 15 residues. V shed 6 bases, J shed 0 bases, and the junction held 7 bases outside the gene matches. Germline values: CDR1 MNHEY, CDR2 SMNVEV (reference sequence). CDR3 sequence (DNA): TGTGCCAGCAGCCCCCAGGGGGTGTACCAAGAGACCCAGTACTTC. This codes for CASSPQGVYQETQYF.

V gene TRBV6-1 combines with J gene TRBJ2-7, with a tentative D call TRBD2 (5 bases). Trimming removed 1 base from V and 5 bases from J, with 9 bases in between. CDR1 and CDR2 (germline): MNHNS, SASEGT. This CDR3 has 13 amino acids. CDR3 in amino acids: CASSEVNGDEQYF. In DNA form, the CDR3 reads TGTGCCAGCAGTGAAGTTAACGGGGACGAGCAGTACTTC.

The genes are TRBV6-5 and TRBJ1-1; D unclear. CDR3 length: 12 residues. The germline CDR1 and CDR2 sequences are MNHEY and SVGAGI. V was trimmed by 10 bases and J by 1 base, leaving 10 bases between them. DNA for the CDR3: TGTGCCACCGAGACCACGAACACTGAAGCTTTCTTT. Its protein product is CATETTNTEAFF.